Listed here are 8 T cell receptor beta chains from one sample, sequenced in a study of T cells in Graves' hyperthyroidism and ophthalmopathy. From RNA transcripts, TCR beta CDR3 regions were amplified. Using the HTBI primer set, a first-round RT-PCR was run on the TCR CDR3. In TCRdb, the multiplex PCR reads were re-called with MiXCR into one record per CDR3 protein. This sample carries about 720,000 distinct CDR3 sequences, less than 20% of them seen once, and the ten largest clones take around 7.7%. The sequenced sample consisted of blood. Receptors originate from a man aged 18 to 30 with Graves' hyperthyroidism.

On this clonotype itself: The junction departs from germline at one end; a sequencing error may be responsible. The chain carries TRBV18 and TRBJ2-2; D is possibly TRBD2 (5 bases). This CDR3 comprises 15 residues. Per the germline V gene, CDR1 is KGHSH and CDR2 is LQKENI. The CDR3 bases are TGTGCCAGCTCACGCCGAAAGCCGAACACCGGGGAGCTGTCTTTT. The encoded protein is CASSRRKPNTGELSF.

This clonotype was seen ten or more times. The chain links TRBV28 to TRBJ2-7; perhaps TRBD1 as D (6 bases). CDR3 length: 14 residues. The V end was cut by 5 bases, the J end by 6 bases, with 17 bases between. Germline assignment: CDR1 MDHEN and CDR2 SYDVKM. CDR3 in amino acids: CASSPNRVVAEQYF. The CDR3 DNA sequence: TGTGCCAGCAGTCCTAACAGGGTAGTAGCCGAGCAGTACTTC.

At least ten counts were recorded for this clonotype. This chain links TRBV6-1 with TRBJ1-1; D possibly corresponds to TRBD1 (5 bases). Germline CDR1 and CDR2: MNHNS and SASEGT. V lost 1 base and J 5 bases, leaving 11 bases between the germline ends. This CDR3 region has 14 residues. Written as DNA, the CDR3 is TGTGCCAGCAGTGAAGGTTCAGGGAGGACTGAAGCTTTCTTT. This encodes CASSEGSGRTEAFF.

The gene calls are TRBV5-1 and TRBJ2-2, with D perhaps TRBD1 or TRBD2 (5 bases each). CDR1 is SGHRS and CDR2 is YFSETQ in the germline V gene. This CDR3 spans 15 amino acids. Trimming removed 0 bases from V and 5 bases from J, with 11 bases in between. CDR3 sequence: CASSLEQGGTGELFF. CDR3 in DNA: TGCGCCAGCAGCTTGGAGCAGGGCGGGACCGGGGAGCTGTTTTTT.

This clonotype has a count of ten or more. The V gene is TRBV20-1, the J gene TRBJ2-5, with D unclear. Trimming removed 1 base from V and 4 bases from J, with 13 bases in between. CDR1 DFQATT and CDR2 SNEGSKA come from the germline V gene (reference sequence). The CDR3 loop spans 14 amino acids. CDR3 coding DNA: TGCAGTGCTAGAGGACCTCTAGGTGTAGAGACCCAGTACTTC. This codes for CSARGPLGVETQYF.

This clonotype has ten or more counts. The J gene is TRBJ2-1, the V gene TRBV2, with 12 bases aligning to TRBD2. V dropped 6 bases and J dropped 10; count of bases not matched to a gene: 1. CDR1 and CDR2 (germline): SNHLY, FYNNEI. The CDR3 runs 12 residues. The CDR3, as DNA: TGTGCCAGCAGCGGGACTAGCGGGGAGCAGTTCTTC. Its translation: CASSGTSGEQFF.

This chain connects TRBV6-2 or TRBV6-3 to TRBJ2-1; 8 bases fit TRBD2. Germline loops: CDR1 MNHEY, CDR2 SVGEGT. J gave up 6 bases and V 6 bases, and 10 bases lay outside the gene matches. The CDR3 loop spans 15 amino acids. In DNA form, the CDR3 reads TGTGCCAGCAGGCCGGGGTTAGCGGGATCCAATGAGCAGTTCTTC. It encodes CASRPGLAGSNEQFF.

Concerning this clonotype itself: At one end, the junction sequence differs from germline, possibly due to a read error. This chain joins TRBV7-9 and TRBJ2-7; 7 nucleotides agree with TRBD1. CDR1 is SEHNR and CDR2 is FQNEAQ in the germline V gene (reference sequence). The CDR3 covers 14 residues. The CDR3 loop is CGSSSRDRAYEQYF. The CDR3 nucleotides are TGTGGCAGCAGCTCTCGGGACAGAGCCTACGAGCAGTACTTC.